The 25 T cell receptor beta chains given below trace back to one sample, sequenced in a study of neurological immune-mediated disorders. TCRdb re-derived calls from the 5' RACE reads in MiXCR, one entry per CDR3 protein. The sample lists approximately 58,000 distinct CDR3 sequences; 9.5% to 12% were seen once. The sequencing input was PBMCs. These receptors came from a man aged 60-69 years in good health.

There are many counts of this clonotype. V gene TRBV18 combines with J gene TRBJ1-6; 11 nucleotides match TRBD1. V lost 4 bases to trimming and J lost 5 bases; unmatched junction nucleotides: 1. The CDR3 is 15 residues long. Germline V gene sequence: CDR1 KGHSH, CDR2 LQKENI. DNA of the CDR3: TGTGCCAGCTCACGGGACAGGGGGAATAATTCACCCCTCCACTTT. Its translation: CASSRDRGNNSPLHF.

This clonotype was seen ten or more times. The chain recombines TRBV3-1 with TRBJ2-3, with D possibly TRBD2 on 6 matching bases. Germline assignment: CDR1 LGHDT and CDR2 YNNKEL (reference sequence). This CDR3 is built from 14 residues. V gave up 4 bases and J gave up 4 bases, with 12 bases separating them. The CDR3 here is CASSRRGGADTQYF. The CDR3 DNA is TGTGCCAGCAGCCGAAGGGGAGGCGCAGATACGCAGTATTTT.

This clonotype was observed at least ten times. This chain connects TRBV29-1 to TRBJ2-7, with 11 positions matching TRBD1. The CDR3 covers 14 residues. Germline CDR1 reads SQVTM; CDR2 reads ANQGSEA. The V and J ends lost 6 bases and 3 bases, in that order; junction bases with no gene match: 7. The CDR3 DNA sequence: TGCAGCGTAGCGCCGGGACAGGGGGACTACGAGCAGTACTTC. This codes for CSVAPGQGDYEQYF.

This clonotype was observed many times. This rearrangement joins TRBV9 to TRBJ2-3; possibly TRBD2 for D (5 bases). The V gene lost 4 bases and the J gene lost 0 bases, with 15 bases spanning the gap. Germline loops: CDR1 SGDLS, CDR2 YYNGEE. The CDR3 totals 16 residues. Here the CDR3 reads CASSSRDPYSTDTQYF. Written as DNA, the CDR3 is TGTGCCAGCAGCTCGAGGGATCCCTATAGCACAGATACGCAGTATTTT.

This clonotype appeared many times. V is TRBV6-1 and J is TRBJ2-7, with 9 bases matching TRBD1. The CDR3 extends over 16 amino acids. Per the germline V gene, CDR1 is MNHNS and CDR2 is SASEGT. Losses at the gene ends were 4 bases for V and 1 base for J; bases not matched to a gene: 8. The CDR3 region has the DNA TGTGCCAGCAGTGCTCTGGGGGGGACAGGGTCCTACGAGCAGTACTTC. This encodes CASSALGGTGSYEQYF.

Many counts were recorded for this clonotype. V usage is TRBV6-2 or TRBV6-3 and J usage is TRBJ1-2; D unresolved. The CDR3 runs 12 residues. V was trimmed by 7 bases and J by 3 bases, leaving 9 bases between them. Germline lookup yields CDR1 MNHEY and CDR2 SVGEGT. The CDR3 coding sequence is TGTGCCAGCAAGGAGGGTCACTATGGCTACACCTTC. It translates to CASKEGHYGYTF.

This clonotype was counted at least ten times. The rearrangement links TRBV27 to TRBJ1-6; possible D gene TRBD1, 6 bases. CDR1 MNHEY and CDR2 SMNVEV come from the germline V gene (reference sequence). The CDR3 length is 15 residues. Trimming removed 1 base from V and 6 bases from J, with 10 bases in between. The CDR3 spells CASSLWDTGNSPLHF. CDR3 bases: TGTGCCAGCAGTTTATGGGACACGGGTAATTCACCCCTCCACTTT.

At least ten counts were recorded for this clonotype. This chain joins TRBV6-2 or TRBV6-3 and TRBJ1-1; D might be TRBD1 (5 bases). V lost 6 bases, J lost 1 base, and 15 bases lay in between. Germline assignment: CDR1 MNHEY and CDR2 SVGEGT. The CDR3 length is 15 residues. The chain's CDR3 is CASRPDRLKNTEAFF. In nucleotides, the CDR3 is TGTGCCAGCAGACCCGACAGACTTAAGAACACTGAAGCTTTCTTT.

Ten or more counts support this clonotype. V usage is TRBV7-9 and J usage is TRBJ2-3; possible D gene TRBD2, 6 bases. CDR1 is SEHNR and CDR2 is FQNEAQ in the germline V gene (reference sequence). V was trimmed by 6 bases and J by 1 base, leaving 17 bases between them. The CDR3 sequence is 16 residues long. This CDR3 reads CASRRVSEGRTDTQYF. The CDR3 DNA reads TGTGCCAGCAGACGGGTCTCGGAGGGCCGCACAGATACGCAGTATTTT.

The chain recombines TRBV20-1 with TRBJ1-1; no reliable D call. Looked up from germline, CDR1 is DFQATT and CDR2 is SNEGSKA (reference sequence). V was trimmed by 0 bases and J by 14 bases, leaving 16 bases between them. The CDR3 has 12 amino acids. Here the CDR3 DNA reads TGCAGTGCTAGAGATCGCCGCGGGTCGGCCTTCTTT. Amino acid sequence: CSARDRRGSAFF.

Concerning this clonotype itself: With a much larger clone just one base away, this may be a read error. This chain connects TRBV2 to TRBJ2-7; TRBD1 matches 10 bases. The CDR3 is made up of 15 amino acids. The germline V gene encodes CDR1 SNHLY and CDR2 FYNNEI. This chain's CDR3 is CASSGPDRGPYELYF. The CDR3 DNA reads TGTGCCAGCAGTGGCCCCGACAGGGGGCCCTACGAGCTGTACTTC.

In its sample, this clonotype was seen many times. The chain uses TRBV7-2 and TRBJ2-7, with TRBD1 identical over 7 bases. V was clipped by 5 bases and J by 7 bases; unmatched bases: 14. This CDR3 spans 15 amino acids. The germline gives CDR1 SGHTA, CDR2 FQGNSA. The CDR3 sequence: CASSPGQVPPGEQYF. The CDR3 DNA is TGTGCCAGCAGCCCAGGACAGGTTCCCCCTGGTGAGCAGTACTTC.

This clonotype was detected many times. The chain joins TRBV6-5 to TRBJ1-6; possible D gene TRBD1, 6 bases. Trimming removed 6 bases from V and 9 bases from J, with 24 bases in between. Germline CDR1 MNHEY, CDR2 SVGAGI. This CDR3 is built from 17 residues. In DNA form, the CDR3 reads TGTGCCAGCAGCTTTGACAGGCAGGGGATTTCGATTTCACCCCTCCACTTT. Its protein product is CASSFDRQGISISPLHF.

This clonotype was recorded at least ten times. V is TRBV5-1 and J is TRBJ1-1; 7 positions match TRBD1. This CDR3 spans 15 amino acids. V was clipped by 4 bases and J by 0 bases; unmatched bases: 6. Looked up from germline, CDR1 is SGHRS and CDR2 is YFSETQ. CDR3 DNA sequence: TGCGCCAGCAGCCCGGCGACAGGGTTGAACACTGAAGCTTTCTTT. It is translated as CASSPATGLNTEAFF.

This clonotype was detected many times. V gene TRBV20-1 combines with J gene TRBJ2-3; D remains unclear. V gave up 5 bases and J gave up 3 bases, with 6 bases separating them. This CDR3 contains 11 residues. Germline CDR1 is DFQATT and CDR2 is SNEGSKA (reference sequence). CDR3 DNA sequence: TGCAGTGCTTCCTTAACAGATACGCAGTATTTT. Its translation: CSASLTDTQYF.

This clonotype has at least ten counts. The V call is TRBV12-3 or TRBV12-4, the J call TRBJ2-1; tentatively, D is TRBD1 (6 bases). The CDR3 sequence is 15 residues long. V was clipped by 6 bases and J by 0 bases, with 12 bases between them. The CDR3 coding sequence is TGTGCCAGCAGGCCAGGGACAAGCTCCTACAATGAGCAGTTCTTC. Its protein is CASRPGTSSYNEQFF.

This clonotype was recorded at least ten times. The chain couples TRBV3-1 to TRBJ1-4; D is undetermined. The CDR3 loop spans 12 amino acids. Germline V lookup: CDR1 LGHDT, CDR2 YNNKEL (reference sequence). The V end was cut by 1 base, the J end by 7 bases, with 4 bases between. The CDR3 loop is CASSQVLEKLFF. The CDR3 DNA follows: TGTGCCAGCAGCCAAGTTCTTGAAAAACTGTTTTTT.

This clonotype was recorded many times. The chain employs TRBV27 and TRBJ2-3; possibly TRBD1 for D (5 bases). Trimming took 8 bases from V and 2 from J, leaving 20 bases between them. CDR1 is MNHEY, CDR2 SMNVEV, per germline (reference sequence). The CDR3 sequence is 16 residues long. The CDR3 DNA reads TGTGCCAGCGGGGCCCGAACATTCGCACCCACAGATACGCAGTATTTT. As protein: CASGARTFAPTDTQYF.

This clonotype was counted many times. Written as DNA, the CDR3 is TGCGCCAGCAGCTTGAGTCTCAGCTCCTACAATGAGCAGTTCTTC. It codes for CASSLSLSSYNEQFF. This chain uses TRBV5-1 with TRBJ2-1; D gene unclear. V was cut by 1 base and J by 0 bases, with 8 bases left in between. The CDR3 covers 15 residues. Germline CDR1 is SGHRS and CDR2 is YFSETQ.

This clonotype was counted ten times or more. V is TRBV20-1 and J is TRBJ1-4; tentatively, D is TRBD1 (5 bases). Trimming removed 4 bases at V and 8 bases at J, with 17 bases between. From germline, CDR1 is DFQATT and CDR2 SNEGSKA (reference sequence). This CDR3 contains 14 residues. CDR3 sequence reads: CSATPRQGGEKLFF. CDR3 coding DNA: TGCAGTGCTACCCCACGGCAGGGCGGCGAAAAACTGTTTTTT.

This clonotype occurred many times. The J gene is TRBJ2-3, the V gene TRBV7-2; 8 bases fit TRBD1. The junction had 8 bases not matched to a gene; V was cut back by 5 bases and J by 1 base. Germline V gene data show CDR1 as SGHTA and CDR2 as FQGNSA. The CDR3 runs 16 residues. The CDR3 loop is CASSVAQGAGTDTQYF. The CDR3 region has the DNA TGTGCCAGCAGCGTCGCGCAGGGGGCAGGCACAGATACGCAGTATTTT.

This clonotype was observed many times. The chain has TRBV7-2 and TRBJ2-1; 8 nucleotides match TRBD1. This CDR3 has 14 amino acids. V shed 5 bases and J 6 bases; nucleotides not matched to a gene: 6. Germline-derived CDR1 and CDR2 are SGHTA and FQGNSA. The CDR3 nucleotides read TGTGCCAGCAGCGCCCGGACAGGGATCAATGAGCAGTTCTTC. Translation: CASSARTGINEQFF.

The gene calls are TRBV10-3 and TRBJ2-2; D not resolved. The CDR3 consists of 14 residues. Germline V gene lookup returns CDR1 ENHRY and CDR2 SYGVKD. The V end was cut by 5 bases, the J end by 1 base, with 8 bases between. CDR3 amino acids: CAISNPGNTGELFF. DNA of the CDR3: TGTGCCATCAGTAATCCAGGGAACACCGGGGAGCTGTTTTTT.

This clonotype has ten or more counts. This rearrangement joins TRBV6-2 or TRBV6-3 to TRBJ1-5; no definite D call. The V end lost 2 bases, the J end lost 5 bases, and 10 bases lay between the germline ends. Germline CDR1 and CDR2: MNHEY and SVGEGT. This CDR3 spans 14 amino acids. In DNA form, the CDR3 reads TGTGCCAGCAGTTACCCGCGAGGTCATCAGCCCCAGCATTTT. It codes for CASSYPRGHQPQHF.

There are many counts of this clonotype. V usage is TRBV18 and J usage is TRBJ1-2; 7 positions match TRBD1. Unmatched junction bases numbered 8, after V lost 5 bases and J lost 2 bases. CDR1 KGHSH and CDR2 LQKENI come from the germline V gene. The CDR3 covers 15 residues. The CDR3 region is CASSTAPGQNYGYTF. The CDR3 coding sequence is TGTGCCAGCTCAACAGCACCGGGACAGAACTATGGCTACACCTTC.